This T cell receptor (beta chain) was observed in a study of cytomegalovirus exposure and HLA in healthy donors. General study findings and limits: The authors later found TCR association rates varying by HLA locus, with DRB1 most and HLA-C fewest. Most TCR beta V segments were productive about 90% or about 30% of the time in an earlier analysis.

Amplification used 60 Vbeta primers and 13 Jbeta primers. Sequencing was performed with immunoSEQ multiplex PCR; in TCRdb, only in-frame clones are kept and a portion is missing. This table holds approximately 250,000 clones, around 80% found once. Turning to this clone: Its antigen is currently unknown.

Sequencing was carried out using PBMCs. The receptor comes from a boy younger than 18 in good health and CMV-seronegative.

DNA for the CDR3: TGTGCCACCGAAGTAGGACAGGGGTATGGCTACACCTTC. This encodes CATEVGQGYGYTF. The chain has TRBV6-1 and TRBJ1-2; 9 bases are shared with TRBD1. Losses at the gene ends were 10 bases for V and 5 bases for J; bases not matched to a gene: 8. Germline assignment: CDR1 MNHNS and CDR2 SASEGT. The CDR3 covers 13 residues.